A selection of T cell receptor beta chains follows, all from one sample in a study of cytotoxic CD8 clonotypes in ibrutinib-treated CLL. Method: immunoSEQ multiplex PCR; TCRdb's copy keeps in-frame clones and lacks some. This sample yields some 350,000 clones, of which 67% are seen a single time; 5% to 6.5% belongs to the top ten. The source material was PBMCs, sampled after 36 months of ibrutinib treatment. These receptors were obtained from a human donor with chronic lymphocytic leukemia. CDR3s include the opening cysteine and the closing phenylalanine or tryptophan. A D gene is named only where the DNA matches it firmly. Size tells how often a clone was seen (once, few, many) or the class of an expanded clone, and some rows leave it out.

v_gene	abundance	d_gene	j_gene	CDR3aa	CDR3nt
TRBV4-1	.	.	TRBJ2-5	CASSQGRIGEETQYF	TGCGCCAGCAGCCAAGGGAGAATAGGGGAAGAGACCCAGTACTTC
TRBV7-8	.	TRBD2	TRBJ2-1	CASSILAAVYNEQFF	TGTGCCAGCAGCATACTAGCGGCCGTGTACAATGAGCAGTTCTTC
TRBV9	once	.	TRBJ2-1	CASSVAVSTRSGEQFF	TGTGCCAGCAGCGTAGCGGTGTCTACTAGGTCGGGTGAGCAGTTCTTC
TRBV4-1	.	.	TRBJ1-2	CASSQGHGLRYTF	TGCGCCAGCAGCCAAGGGCACGGGCTGCGCTACACCTTC
TRBV18	.	.	TRBJ2-5	CASSPPDSLRRETQYF	TGTGCCAGCTCACCACCAGACAGCCTCCGGCGGGAGACCCAGTACTTC
TRBV6-5	few	TRBD1	TRBJ2-7	CASSYSWDRAAYEQYF	TGTGCCAGCAGTTACTCCTGGGACAGGGCTGCCTACGAGCAGTACTTC
TRBV5-1	once	.	TRBJ1-3	CASSLEGDTIYF	TGCGCCAGCAGCTTGGAAGGGGACACCATATATTTT
TRBV18	.	.	TRBJ1-2	CASSRFAEGYTF	TGTGCCAGCTCACGGTTCGCTGAAGGCTACACCTTC
TRBV5-5	.	.	TRBJ2-7	CASSLYTYEQYF	TGTGCCAGCAGCTTGTACACCTACGAGCAGTACTTC
TRBV6-1	many	TRBD1	TRBJ1-4	CGTGVEKLFF	TGTGGGACAGGGGTTGAAAAACTGTTTTTT
TRBV10-3	.	.	TRBJ2-6	CAISESFRAGANVLTF	TGTGCCATCAGTGAGTCGTTCCGGGCTGGGGCCAACGTCCTGACTTTC
TRBV28	.	.	TRBJ1-4	CASNPTVSTNEKLFF	TGTGCCAGCAACCCGACAGTATCAACTAATGAAAAACTGTTTTTT
TRBV7-7	.	TRBD2	TRBJ2-3	CASSVGLVADTQYF	TGTGCCAGCAGCGTAGGACTAGTAGCAGATACGCAGTATTTT
TRBV7-9	.	.	TRBJ2-2	CASSPQISGGELFF	TGTGCCAGCAGCCCGCAGATTAGCGGCGGGGAGCTGTTTTTT
TRBV6-1	.	TRBD1	TRBJ2-7	CASSSQQGARGEQYF	TGTGCCAGCAGTAGTCAACAGGGGGCTCGGGGCGAGCAGTACTTC
TRBV9	.	.	TRBJ2-5	CASSKPGHLQETQYF	TGTGCCAGCAGTAAACCGGGACACCTCCAAGAGACCCAGTACTTC
TRBV5-6	once	.	TRBJ1-6	CASSLAQGDSPLHF	TGTGCCAGCAGCTTGGCGCAGGGTGATTCACCCCTCCACTTT
TRBV27	.	.	TRBJ1-1	CASSSLFGSEAFF	TGTGCCAGCAGTTCCCTCTTCGGTAGTGAAGCTTTCTTT
TRBV6-5	once	.	TRBJ2-1	CASSPAQTYNEQFF	TGTGCCAGCTCGCCAGCGCAAACCTACAATGAGCAGTTCTTC
TRBV27	few	TRBD2	TRBJ2-1	CASGPGTSVGDEQFF	TGTGCCAGCGGCCCCGGGACTAGCGTGGGGGATGAGCAGTTCTTC
TRBV27	once	TRBD2	TRBJ2-7	CASRFLAGASYEQYF	TGTGCCAGCAGATTCCTAGCGGGAGCTTCCTACGAGCAGTACTTC
TRBV4-1	.	.	TRBJ2-5	CASSQVGRVQETQYF	TGCGCCAGCAGCCAAGTCGGTAGGGTACAAGAGACCCAGTACTTC
TRBV4-3	few	.	TRBJ2-1	CASSHARDPDSGQFF	TGCGCCAGCAGCCACGCCCGGGACCCAGACAGTGGGCAGTTCTTC
TRBV9	.	.	TRBJ2-1	CASSPAEGHEQFF	TGTGCCAGCAGCCCCGCAGAGGGCCATGAGCAGTTCTTC
TRBV25-1	.	TRBD1	TRBJ2-2	CASLSDRALTGELFF	TGTGCCAGTCTTAGCGACAGGGCCCTCACCGGGGAGCTGTTTTTT
TRBV4-1	.	TRBD2	TRBJ2-3	CASSQGGLAGGHRDTQYF	TGCGCCAGCAGCCAAGGGGGACTAGCGGGAGGGCATCGAGATACGCAGTATTTT
TRBV6-5	few	.	TRBJ2-2	CDRGTGELFF	TGTGATCGTGGCACCGGGGAGCTGTTTTTT
TRBV7-2	.	TRBD1	TRBJ1-1	CASSLGQGGVVNTEAFF	TGTGCCAGCAGCCTCGGACAGGGAGGAGTTGTGAACACTGAAGCTTTCTTT
TRBV5-1	few	.	TRBJ1-2	CASSLSWGNNGYTF	TGCGCCAGCAGCTTGTCTTGGGGAAATAATGGCTACACCTTC
TRBV11-2	.	TRBD1	TRBJ2-7	CASSLTRGLYEQYF	TGTGCCAGCAGCTTAACCAGGGGGCTTTACGAGCAGTACTTC
TRBV7-9	few	.	TRBJ2-7	CASSFSVSYEQYF	TGTGCCAGCAGCTTCTCGGTGTCCTACGAGCAGTACTTC
TRBV7-6	.	TRBD1	TRBJ2-7	CASSLEAGGTYEQYF	TGTGCCAGCAGCTTAGAGGCAGGGGGTACCTACGAGCAGTACTTC
TRBV10-3	.	.	TRBJ1-1	CAISESRGEPEAFF	TGTGCCATCAGTGAGTCGAGGGGAGAGCCTGAAGCTTTCTTT
TRBV4-3	.	.	TRBJ1-1	CASSGGRREVTEAFF	TGCGCCAGCAGCGGCGGAAGGCGGGAGGTTACTGAAGCTTTCTTT
TRBV10-1	.	.	TRBJ2-7	CASRRDSSYEQYF	TGCGCCAGCAGGAGGGACTCCTCCTACGAGCAGTACTTC
TRBV5-1	.	.	TRBJ1-3	CASSLLGLGNTIYF	TGCGCCAGCAGCTTGCTAGGATTAGGAAACACCATATATTTT
TRBV6-6	.	.	TRBJ2-3	CASSYYRTDTQYF	TGTGCCAGCAGTTACTACCGAACAGATACGCAGTATTTT
TRBV28	few	TRBD2	TRBJ2-5	CASSLLAGGGETQYF	TGTGCCAGCAGTCTACTAGCGGGAGGTGGAGAGACCCAGTACTTC
TRBV7-8	.	.	TRBJ2-7	CASSLVAGGSSYEQYF	TGTGCCAGCAGCTTAGTGGCCGGGGGCAGCTCCTACGAGCAGTACTTC
TRBV9	.	.	TRBJ2-1	CASSVAVNSYNEQFF	TGTGCCAGCAGCGTAGCAGTGAACTCCTACAATGAGCAGTTCTTC
TRBV2	.	.	TRBJ2-7	CASIKGSKRRDEQYF	TGTGCCAGCATAAAAGGGTCCAAACGCCGGGACGAGCAGTACTTC
TRBV11-2	few	TRBD2	TRBJ2-7	CASSQTSGSSYEQYF	TGTGCCAGCAGCCAGACTAGCGGGTCGTCCTACGAGCAGTACTTC
TRBV19	.	TRBD2	TRBJ2-1	CATSGRQYNEQFF	TGTGCCACCAGCGGGAGGCAATACAATGAGCAGTTCTTC
TRBV2	.	.	TRBJ2-7	CASSEQTASYEQYF	TGTGCCAGCAGTGAGCAGACGGCCTCCTACGAGCAGTACTTC
TRBV9	.	TRBD2	TRBJ2-5	CASSSSGTSGRETQYF	TGTGCCAGCAGCAGCTCCGGGACTAGCGGGCGGGAGACCCAGTACTTC
TRBV2	once	TRBD1	TRBJ2-7	CASKDRSSYEQYF	TGTGCCAGCAAGGACAGGAGCTCCTACGAGCAGTACTTC
TRBV5-1	.	.	TRBJ1-3	CASSPGQISGNTIYF	TGCGCCAGCAGCCCGGGACAAATCTCTGGAAACACCATATATTTT
TRBV27	once	.	TRBJ2-1	CASSFRRSSYNEQFF	TGTGCCAGCAGTTTTCGGCGGAGCTCCTACAATGAGCAGTTCTTC